This T cell receptor (beta chain) was captured in a study of CD8 T cell repertoires and HIV-1 epitope variants. Whole-study context: Equal numbers of autologous T cell-negative cells presented antigen to enriched T cells.

Method: immunoSEQ multiplex PCR; TCRdb's copy keeps in-frame clones and lacks some. Among 5,400 or so clones listed, 60% to 75% were seen once. With regard to this clone: The antigen remains undetermined.

V was pared by 5 bases and J by 3 bases, with 8 bases between. The CDR3 is 12 amino acids. Germline V gene lookup returns CDR1 MDHEN and CDR2 SYDVKM. This clonotype originated in a male donor with HIV. The specimen was cultured CD8+ T cells derived from PBMCs. The chain combines TRBV28 with TRBJ2-7; tentative D call: TRBD2 (6 bases). In nucleotides, the CDR3 is TGTGCCAGCAGTGAGGGAGGCTACGAGCAGTACTTC. This gives the protein CASSEGGYEQYF.